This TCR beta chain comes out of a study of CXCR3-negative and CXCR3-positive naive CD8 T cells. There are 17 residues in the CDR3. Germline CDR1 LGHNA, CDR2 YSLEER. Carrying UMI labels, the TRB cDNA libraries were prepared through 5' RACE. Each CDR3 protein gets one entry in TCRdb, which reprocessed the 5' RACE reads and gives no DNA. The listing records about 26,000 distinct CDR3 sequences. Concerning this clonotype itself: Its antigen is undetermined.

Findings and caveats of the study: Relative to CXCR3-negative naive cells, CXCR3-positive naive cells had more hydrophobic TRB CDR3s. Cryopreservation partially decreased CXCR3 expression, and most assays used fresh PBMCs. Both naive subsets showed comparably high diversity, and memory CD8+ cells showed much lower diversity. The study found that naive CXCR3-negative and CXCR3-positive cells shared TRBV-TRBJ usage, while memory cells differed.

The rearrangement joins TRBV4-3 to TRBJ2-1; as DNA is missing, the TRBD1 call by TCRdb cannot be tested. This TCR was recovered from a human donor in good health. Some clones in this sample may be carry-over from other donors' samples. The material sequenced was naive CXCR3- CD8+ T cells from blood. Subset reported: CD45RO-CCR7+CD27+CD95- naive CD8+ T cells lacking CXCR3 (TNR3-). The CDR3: CASSQDGNGGTYNEQFF.